Below, 32 T cell receptor beta chains from the same sample are listed, as sequenced in a study of blood T cells in healthy people across ages. A second PCR of roughly 7 to 11 cycles used a sample-barcoded 5' primer and a J-beta primer mix. One entry per CDR3 protein, called by TCRdb with MiXCR from the 5' RACE reads. The sample contains 1.5 million to 2 million distinct CDR3 sequences, 35% to 50% of which appear only once. The sequenced material came from blood. The receptors shown here come from a human donor in good health.

This clonotype has at least ten counts. The rearrangement uses TRBV29-1 and TRBJ2-1, with 11 bases aligning to TRBD1. Losses at the gene ends were 3 bases for V and 5 bases for J; bases not matched to a gene: 9. Germline V gene data show CDR1 as SQVTM and CDR2 as ANQGSEA. The CDR3 runs 16 residues. The CDR3 region is CSVEGGQGATNNEQFF. The CDR3 region has the DNA TGCAGCGTTGAGGGTGGACAGGGGGCAACGAACAATGAGCAGTTCTTC.

This clonotype appeared once. Compared with germline, one end of the junction differs, possibly owing to a read error. The chain links TRBV28 to TRBJ1-2, with TRBD1 as a possible D gene (6 bases). The CDR3 totals 12 residues. Germline loops: CDR1 MDHEN, CDR2 SYDVKM. CDR3 in amino acids: CTSSNRDTGYTF. The CDR3, as DNA: TGTACCAGCAGTAACAGGGATACTGGCTACACCTTC.

The chain joins TRBV6-2 or TRBV6-3 to TRBJ2-7; D is possibly TRBD1 (5 bases). Trimming left V 6 bases short and J 3 bases short, with 9 bases between. This CDR3 contains 12 residues. Germline assignment: CDR1 MNHEY and CDR2 SVGEGT. CDR3 protein: CASSTRDYEQYF. The CDR3 DNA follows: TGTGCCAGCAGCACCAGGGACTACGAGCAGTACTTC.

This clonotype has just a few counts. The V call is TRBV12-3 or TRBV12-4, the J call TRBJ1-2; TRBD1 might be the D (5 bases). CDR3 length: 16 residues. The ends were cut back, 6 bases at V and 0 bases at J, with 17 bases in the middle. CDR3 sequence reads: CASSLTRDASNYGYTF. The DNA for the CDR3 is TGTGCCAGCAGCCTGACGAGGGACGCTTCTAACTATGGCTACACCTTC.

This clonotype was seen a few times. This rearrangement joins TRBV7-2 to TRBJ2-3; D uncertain. V was trimmed by 4 bases and J by 2 bases, leaving 10 bases between them. Germline V gene data show CDR1 as SGHTA and CDR2 as FQGNSA. The CDR3 contains 14 residues. For the CDR3, the DNA is TGTGCCAGCAGCTCGGAGATTCACACAGATACGCAGTATTTT. Translation: CASSSEIHTDTQYF.

The rearrangement links TRBV7-9 to TRBJ1-2, with D uncertain. The germline V and J ends were trimmed by 3 bases and 4 bases, with 9 bases remaining between them. CDR1 SEHNR and CDR2 FQNEAQ come from the germline V gene (reference sequence). There are 13 residues in the CDR3. The CDR3, as DNA: TGTGCCAGCAGCTTCCCTTCACCCTATGGCTACACCTTC. It encodes CASSFPSPYGYTF.

Ten or more counts support this clonotype. The genes are TRBV4-1 and TRBJ2-3, with D maybe TRBD2 (5 bases). The CDR3 has 13 amino acids. Trimming stripped 3 bases from V and 9 bases from J, with 13 bases between. Germline V lookup: CDR1 MGHRA, CDR2 YSYEKL. For the CDR3, the DNA is TGCGCCAGCAGCCAGGCACTAGGGCCCACGCAGTATTTT. Residues: CASSQALGPTQYF.

The J gene is TRBJ2-7, the V gene TRBV12-3 or TRBV12-4, with D perhaps assigned TRBD1 or TRBD2 (6 bases each). V lost 8 bases to trimming and J lost 3 bases, with 17 bases between them. This CDR3 comprises 14 residues. The CDR3 DNA sequence: TGTGCCAGCCGTCGTGGGGGGCTATACTACGAGCAGTACTTC. Translated, it gives CASRRGGLYYEQYF.

This clonotype came up a few times. This chain uses TRBV6-2 or TRBV6-3 with TRBJ2-7, with D possibly TRBD1 on 5 matching bases. The length of the CDR3 is 14 residues. V lost 6 bases, J lost 3 bases, and 15 bases lay in between. Germline V CDR1 and CDR2: MNHEY, SVGEGT. DNA for the CDR3: TGTGCCAGCAGGGTGGACCAGGGTATCTACGAGCAGTACTTC. This encodes CASRVDQGIYEQYF.

The chain carries TRBV5-6 and TRBJ2-7, with D hard to call. CDR1 and CDR2 (germline): SGHDT, YYEEEE. The CDR3 contains 12 residues. V shed 4 bases and J shed 10 bases, with 15 bases lying between them. This chain's CDR3 is CASSAPPWAQYF. For the CDR3, the DNA is TGTGCCAGCAGCGCACCGCCGTGGGCCCAGTACTTC.

This rearrangement joins TRBV4-1 to TRBJ2-7; D is possibly TRBD1 (6 bases). The CDR3 is 14 residues long. CDR1 and CDR2 from the germline V gene are MGHRA and YSYEKL. The V end lost 0 bases, the J end lost 3 bases, and 9 bases lay between the germline ends. The CDR3: CASSQEGAGYEQYF. CDR3 DNA sequence: TGCGCCAGCAGCCAAGAGGGGGCCGGCTACGAGCAGTACTTC.

This clonotype was recorded at least ten times. The chain links TRBV4-1 to TRBJ2-5; D unclear. The germline gives CDR1 MGHRA, CDR2 YSYEKL. This CDR3 is built from 14 residues. V was trimmed by 4 bases and J by 5 bases, leaving 14 bases between them. CDR3 sequence (DNA): TGCGCCAGCAGCCCATATGGTGGTTTTGAGACCCAGTACTTC. It encodes CASSPYGGFETQYF.

V usage is TRBV11-2 and J usage is TRBJ2-1; D might be TRBD1 or TRBD2, each matching 5 bases. Germline V lookup: CDR1 SGHAT, CDR2 FQNNGV. This CDR3 is 16 amino acids long. V lost 3 bases and J 0 bases, leaving 12 bases between the germline ends. The DNA for the CDR3 is TGTGCCAGCAGCTTTTGGGGGTTAAACTCCTACAATGAGCAGTTCTTC. Its translation: CASSFWGLNSYNEQFF.

This clonotype was recorded many times. The J gene is TRBJ2-3, the V gene TRBV29-1, with D unclear. Trimming pared 7 bases from V and 2 bases from J, leaving 13 bases between. The germline CDR1 and CDR2 sequences are SQVTM and ANQGSEA. The CDR3 runs to 13 residues. CDR3 nucleotides: TGCAGCGCCAACAGAGAACTCACAGATACGCAGTATTTT. This translates into CSANRELTDTQYF.

With regard to this clonotype: A read error may produce the germline difference seen at one junction end. The CDR3 loop is CASKIREGAPPHF. The CDR3 DNA follows: TGTGCCAGCAAGATCAGGGAAGGAGCACCCCCCCACTTT. This rearrangement joins TRBV2 to TRBJ1-6; the D gene is possibly TRBD1 (5 bases). This CDR3 comprises 13 residues. CDR1 is SNHLY, CDR2 FYNNEI, per germline.

In its sample, this clonotype was seen a few times. The chain links TRBV6-1 to TRBJ2-5; the match to TRBD1 covers 9 bases. This CDR3 is built from 18 residues. Germline CDR1 MNHNS, CDR2 SASEGT. Trimming cost V 6 bases and J 3 bases; bases outside gene matches: 17. CDR3 DNA sequence: TGTGCCAGCAGCACTATGGACAGGGGTGCCCTCTTTGAAGAGACCCAGTACTTC. It translates to CASSTMDRGALFEETQYF.

V and J are TRBV7-2 and TRBJ1-2; possibly TRBD1 for D (5 bases). This CDR3 comprises 15 residues. Per germline, CDR1 SGHTA and CDR2 FQGNSA. The V gene lost 5 bases and the J gene lost 0 bases, with 13 bases spanning the gap. CDR3 sequence (DNA): TGTGCCAGCAGCCATGGTGGGGGAGCTAACTATGGCTACACCTTC. The encoded protein is CASSHGGGANYGYTF.

The chain couples TRBV2 to TRBJ2-2; possible D gene TRBD2, 6 bases. With 2 bases removed from V and 6 bases from J, the gap between germline ends came to 19 bases. Per the germline V gene, CDR1 is SNHLY and CDR2 is FYNNEI. The CDR3 loop spans 17 amino acids. The CDR3 reads CASSETTPGDGAGELFF. The CDR3 DNA is TGTGCCAGCAGTGAAACCACCCCGGGGGACGGGGCCGGGGAGCTGTTTTTT.

This clonotype appeared many times. CDR3 DNA sequence: TGCAGCGGGGGGACTCAGGATACGCAGTATTTT. As protein: CSGGTQDTQYF. The chain uses TRBV29-1 and TRBJ2-3, with a weak D call TRBD2 (6 bases). This CDR3 has 11 amino acids. V lost 7 bases and J lost 6, with 11 bases in between. The germline V gene has CDR1 SQVTM and CDR2 ANQGSEA.

V usage is TRBV6-2 or TRBV6-3 and J usage is TRBJ2-4; D is ambiguous. This CDR3 spans 16 amino acids. V lost 7 bases and J 1 base, leaving 17 bases between the germline ends. Germline lookup yields CDR1 MNHEY and CDR2 SVGEGT. CDR3 nucleotide sequence: TGTGCCAGCAAATGGGGATCAACCTGGGCCAAAAACATTCAGTACTTC. Its translation: CASKWGSTWAKNIQYF.

The J gene is TRBJ1-1, the V gene TRBV4-3, with D uncertain. The CDR3 contains 15 residues. V was clipped by 1 base and J by 1 base, with 10 bases between them. Germline V gene sequence: CDR1 LGHNA, CDR2 YSLEER. CDR3 DNA: TGCGCCAGCAGCCAAGTAGGATCGGGGAACACTGAAGCTTTCTTT. It encodes CASSQVGSGNTEAFF.

This clonotype was seen a handful of times. V usage is TRBV7-9 and J usage is TRBJ2-5; no firm D call. Germline V gene lookup returns CDR1 SEHNR and CDR2 FQNEAQ (reference sequence). CDR3 length: 12 residues. V was shortened by 5 bases and J by 4 bases, with 8 bases between the two germline ends. The CDR3 is CASSPETETQYF. In DNA, the CDR3 is TGTGCCAGCAGCCCCGAGACAGAGACCCAGTACTTC.

J is TRBJ1-1 and V is TRBV20-1; maybe TRBD1 (6 bases). CDR1 and CDR2 from the germline V gene are DFQATT and SNEGSKA (reference sequence). V shed 6 bases and J shed 7 bases, with 18 bases lying between them. The CDR3 is 13 amino acids. The CDR3 DNA reads as TGCAGTGCCAAGGGGATGGGACACTTTGAAGCTTTCTTT. This codes for CSAKGMGHFEAFF.

This clonotype was observed a handful of times. The chain couples TRBV10-3 to TRBJ1-6; maybe TRBD1 (6 bases). The CDR3 extends over 13 amino acids. Trimming took off 3 bases at V and 13 bases at J, with 13 bases between the two ends. The germline gives CDR1 ENHRY, CDR2 SYGVKD. CDR3 DNA sequence: TGTGCCATCAGTGAAGGGCAGGGGAGTCCCCTCCACTTT. As protein: CAISEGQGSPLHF.

This clonotype was found a few times. J is TRBJ2-4 and V is TRBV3-1; D unclear. The J call is uncertain, as TRBJ2-5 better fits the DNA end. Germline V lookup: CDR1 LGHDT, CDR2 YNNKEL (reference sequence). The CDR3 is 14 amino acids. DNA for the CDR3: TGTGCCAGCAGCCAATGGGTTAGTGGTGAGACCCAGTACTTC. It is translated as CASSQWVSGETQYF.

About this clonotype itself: The CDR3 carries no conserved terminal phenylalanine or tryptophan, so it likely arises from a read error. DNA of the CDR3: TGCAGTGCTAGAGATGGAACAGGGGATGGCACTGAAGCTTTCTTG. This encodes CSARDGTGDGTEAFL. The chain is built from TRBV20-1 and TRBJ1-1; 7 bases map to TRBD1. Unmatched junction bases numbered 8, after V lost 0 bases and J lost 4 bases. In germline, CDR1 is DFQATT, CDR2 SNEGSKA (reference sequence). The CDR3 runs 15 residues.

The chain carries TRBV5-4 and TRBJ2-4; weak D call: TRBD1 (5 bases). Germline V lookup: CDR1 SGHNT, CDR2 YYREEE (reference sequence). This CDR3 has 14 amino acids. The germline V and J ends were trimmed by 4 bases and 6 bases, with 14 bases remaining between them. The CDR3 protein is CASSVDNQINIQYF. The CDR3 DNA follows: TGTGCCAGCAGCGTGGACAATCAAATAAACATTCAGTACTTC.

The chain carries TRBV5-1 and TRBJ1-1, with D possibly being TRBD1 (6 bases). CDR1 is SGHRS, CDR2 YFSETQ, per germline. The CDR3 is 17 residues long. V lost 4 bases and J lost 1, with 20 bases in between. The CDR3 reads CASSPGEGVRRNTEAFF. Here the CDR3 DNA reads TGCGCCAGCAGCCCCGGAGAGGGGGTTCGGCGGAACACTGAAGCTTTCTTT. The full variable domain, in which reference TRBV5-1 and TRBJ1-1 provide the parts outside the CDR3, is KAGVTQTPRYLIKTRGQQVTLSCSPISGHRSVSWYQQTPGQGLQFLFEYFSETQRNKGNFPGRFSGRQFSNSRSEMNVSTLELGDSALYLCASSPGEGVRRNTEAFFGQGTRLTVV.

This clonotype was seen only a few times. CDR3 loop: CSAPAFHSGANVLTF. Here the CDR3 DNA reads TGCAGTGCTCCAGCCTTCCACTCTGGGGCCAACGTCCTGACTTTC. The V gene is TRBV20-1, the J gene TRBJ2-6; D is undetermined. Between the trimmed V and J ends, which lost 5 bases and 0 bases, there was a span of 11 bases. This CDR3 contains 15 residues. Germline V gene sequence: CDR1 DFQATT, CDR2 SNEGSKA (reference sequence).

This clonotype has more than one count but fewer than ten. This chain connects TRBV4-2 to TRBJ2-5, with 9 positions matching TRBD1. V dropped 4 bases and J dropped 2; count of bases not matched to a gene: 8. The CDR3 is made up of 16 amino acids. CDR1 and CDR2 from the germline V gene are LGHNA and YNFKEQ. Here the CDR3 DNA reads TGTGCCAGCAGCCGCCGGGACAGGGCGGCGCAAGAGACCCAGTACTTC. Residues: CASSRRDRAAQETQYF.

This clonotype occurred a few times. The chain is built from TRBV28 and TRBJ2-1; D may be TRBD1 (5 bases). The ends were cut back, 7 bases at V and 3 bases at J, with 13 bases in the middle. Per the germline V gene, CDR1 is MDHEN and CDR2 is SYDVKM. The CDR3 is 14 amino acids. The CDR3 DNA is TGTGCCAGCACCTCGGACACCTACTACAATGAGCAGTTCTTC. The encoded protein is CASTSDTYYNEQFF.

This clonotype was observed a few times. V usage is TRBV4-2 and J usage is TRBJ2-5, with D tentatively TRBD1 (6 bases). The CDR3 sequence is 17 residues long. The germline V and J ends were trimmed by 5 bases and 5 bases, with 24 bases remaining between them. CDR1 is LGHNA, CDR2 YNFKEQ, per germline. CDR3 nucleotide sequence: TGTGCCAGCAGCTTCTCATCGTCGGGGACACCCTCTGAGACCCAGTACTTC. Residues: CASSFSSSGTPSETQYF.